These 10 T cell receptor beta chains came from one sample sequenced in a study of blood T cell repertoires in COVID-19. Only in-frame clones appear in the TCRdb table, and some are missing; sequencing was by immunoSEQ multiplex PCR. The sample has 70,000 to 80,000 clones; approximately 87% are singletons. The sample comprised peripheral blood. These receptors were obtained from a man older than 75 in a cohort sampled during active COVID-19.

The chain recombines TRBV23-1 with TRBJ2-3; TRBD2 matches at 9 bases. TRBV23-1 is an ORF for which the function is uncertain. This CDR3 has 14 amino acids. The J segment lost 7 bases and the V segment lost 8 bases, leaving 10 bases of the junction unmatched. This CDR3 reads CASWRLAGLNTQYF. CDR3 in DNA: TGCGCCAGCTGGAGGCTAGCGGGGTTGAATACGCAGTATTTT.

This clone has a handful of counts. The chain has TRBV11-2 and TRBJ2-7; TRBD1 might be the D (6 bases). CDR1 SGHAT and CDR2 FQNNGV come from the germline V gene. The CDR3 loop spans 13 amino acids. Trimming removed 5 bases from V and 6 bases from J, with 14 bases in between. In DNA, the CDR3 is TGTGCCAGCAGCGCAGACAGGCCTGGCGAGCAGTACTTC. This encodes CASSADRPGEQYF.

The gene calls are TRBV3-1 (or the pseudogene TRBV3-2) and TRBJ2-7; TRBD1 agrees at 7 bases. The CDR3 loop spans 16 amino acids. Unmatched junction bases numbered 21, after V lost 9 bases and J lost 7 bases. The germline gives CDR1 LGHDT, CDR2 YNNKEL (reference sequence). CDR3 loop: CARDRDSLQVRREQYV. CDR3 DNA: TGTGCCAGGGACCGGGACAGCCTTCAAGTACGGAGGGAGCAGTACGTC.

This clone was recorded only once. V is TRBV4-1 and J is TRBJ2-1; TRBD1 matches at 9 bases. The J segment lost 10 bases and the V segment lost 4 bases, leaving 5 bases of the junction unmatched. The CDR3 extends over 13 amino acids. Per germline, CDR1 MGHRA and CDR2 YSYEKL. CDR3 sequence reads: CASSRDRENEQFF. CDR3 sequence (DNA): TGCGCCAGCAGCCGGGACAGGGAGAACGAGCAGTTCTTC.

The chain carries TRBV29-1 and TRBJ1-2, with D perhaps TRBD1 (6 bases). The CDR3 runs 12 residues. CDR1 and CDR2 from the germline V gene are SQVTM and ANQGSEA. V was trimmed by 3 bases and J by 7 bases, leaving 12 bases between them. The DNA for the CDR3 is TGCAGCGTTGAGGCCGGGGGGGCTGGCTACACCTTC. Translating gives CSVEAGGAGYTF.

The gene calls are TRBV7-9 and TRBJ2-1, with 10 bases matching TRBD2. CDR3 length: 19 amino acids. V gave up 8 bases and J gave up 2 bases; unmatched junction bases: 18. Germline V gives CDR1 SEHNR, CDR2 FQNEAQ (reference sequence). CDR3 DNA sequence: TGTGCCAGCGGCCAAATTCCTAGCGGGGGAATTAACACCTACAATGAGCAGTTCTTC. The encoded protein is CASGQIPSGGINTYNEQFF.

V gene TRBV14 combines with J gene TRBJ2-7; tentative D call: TRBD1 (5 bases). The germline V and J ends were trimmed by 0 bases and 5 bases, with 17 bases remaining between them. There are 16 residues in the CDR3. Germline V gene data show CDR1 as SGHDN and CDR2 as FVKESK. The CDR3 loop is CASSQERRGRVHEQYF. The CDR3 DNA reads TGTGCCAGCAGCCAAGAGAGAAGAGGCAGGGTCCACGAGCAGTACTTC.

The chain employs TRBV18 and TRBJ2-7, with 8 bases that match TRBD1. The CDR3 extends over 14 amino acids. V lost 6 bases, J lost 3 bases, and 7 bases stayed unmatched. Germline V gene data show CDR1 as KGHSH and CDR2 as LQKENI. The chain's CDR3 is CASSITGGNYEQYF. The CDR3 region has the DNA TGTGCCAGCTCCATTACAGGGGGTAACTACGAGCAGTACTTC.

The chain joins TRBV20-1 to TRBJ2-5, with D possibly TRBD2 on 6 matching bases. Germline CDR1 and CDR2: DFQATT and SNEGSKA (reference sequence). The CDR3 totals 11 residues. V was cut by 5 bases and J by 4 bases, with 8 bases left in between. This chain's CDR3 is CSAWRGETQYF. CDR3 in DNA: TGCAGTGCTTGGAGGGGAGAGACCCAGTACTTC.

V is TRBV7-9 and J is TRBJ1-2, with 11 bases aligning to TRBD1. Per the germline V gene, CDR1 is SEHNR and CDR2 is FQNEAQ (reference sequence). V was clipped by 5 bases and J by 5 bases; unmatched bases: 7. The CDR3 runs 15 residues. The CDR3 nucleotides read TGTGCCAGCAGCCCAGAAGGACAGGGGGCGTATGGCTACACCTTC. It yields the protein CASSPEGQGAYGYTF. The full variable domain, with the rest looked up from reference TRBV7-9 and TRBJ1-2, is DTGVSQNPRHKITKRGQNVTFRCDPISEHNRLYWYRQTLGQGPEFLTYFQNEAQLEKSRLLSDRFSAERPKGSFSTLEIQRTEQGDSAMYLCASSPEGQGAYGYTFGSGTRLTVV.